This T cell receptor beta chain was obtained from a study of blood T cell repertoires in COVID-19. Study-wide background: From the United States, Italy and Spain came samples of acute and convalescent COVID-19. Sample material is recorded as cDNA or gDNA derived from T cells, B-cell-depleted T cells, or PBMCs.

Libraries were prepared by immunoSEQ multiplex PCR; TCRdb keeps only in-frame clonotypes and omits some of them. The sample includes tens of thousands of clones, approximately 88% of them seen just once. This receptor was identified in a man aged 45 to 65 with active or convalescent COVID-19. Sequences were obtained from peripheral blood.

CDR3 coding DNA: TGTGCCTGGAGGCGGATCACTGAAGCTTTCTTT. Translated: CAWRRITEAFF. The rearrangement links TRBV30 to TRBJ1-1; D gene ambiguous. Germline V gives CDR1 GTSNPN, CDR2 SVGIG (reference sequence). The CDR3 is 11 residues long. The germline V and J ends were trimmed by 3 bases and 4 bases, with 6 bases remaining between them.